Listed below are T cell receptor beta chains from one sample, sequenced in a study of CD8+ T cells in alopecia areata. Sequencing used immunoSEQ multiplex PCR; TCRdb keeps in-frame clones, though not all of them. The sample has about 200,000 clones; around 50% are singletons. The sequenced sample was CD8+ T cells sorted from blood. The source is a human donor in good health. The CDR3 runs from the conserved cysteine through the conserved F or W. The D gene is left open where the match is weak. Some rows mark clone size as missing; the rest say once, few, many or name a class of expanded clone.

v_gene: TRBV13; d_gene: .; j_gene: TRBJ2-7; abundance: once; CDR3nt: TGTGCCAGCAGCTTACTCGGGCCCCAGGGCGAGCAGTACTTC; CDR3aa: CASSLLGPQGEQYF
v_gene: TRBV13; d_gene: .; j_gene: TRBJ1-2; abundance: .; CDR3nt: TGTGCCAGCAGCTTAGGGACAGCAGACTATGGCTACACCTTC; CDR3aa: CASSLGTADYGYTF
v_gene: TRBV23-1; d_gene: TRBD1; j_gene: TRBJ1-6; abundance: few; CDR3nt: TGCGCCAGCAGTCCCATGTGGTTGAAGGACACCGGGACAGGAAGGAGCTCCTATAATTCACCCCTCCACTTT; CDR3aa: CASSPMWLKDTGTGRSSYNSPLHF
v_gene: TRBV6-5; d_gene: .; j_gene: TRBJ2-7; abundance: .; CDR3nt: TGTGCCAGCACCTCCCAGGCAGGGGACGCCTACGAGCAGTACTTC; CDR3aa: CASTSQAGDAYEQYF
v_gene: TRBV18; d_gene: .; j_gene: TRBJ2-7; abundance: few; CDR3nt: TGTGCCAGCTCACCTGGGCAGGCCATGTACGAGCAGTACTTC; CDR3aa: CASSPGQAMYEQYF
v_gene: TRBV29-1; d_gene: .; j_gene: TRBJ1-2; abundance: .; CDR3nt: TGCAGCGTTGAAGATCCTGAGCGACAGGAAGCTGGCTACACCTTC; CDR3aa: CSVEDPERQEAGYTF
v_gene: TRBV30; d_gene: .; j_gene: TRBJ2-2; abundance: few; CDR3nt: TGTGCCTGGAGTGTACCCCCCGGGGAGCTGTTTTTT; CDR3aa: CAWSVPPGELFF
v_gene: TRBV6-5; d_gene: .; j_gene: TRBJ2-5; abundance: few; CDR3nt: TGTGCCAGCAGTTACCAGGGCCCCCAAGAGACCCAGTACTTC; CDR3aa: CASSYQGPQETQYF
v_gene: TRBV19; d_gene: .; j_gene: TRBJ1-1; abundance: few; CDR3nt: TGTGCCAGTAAGTCGTCGGGGGCTTCGGGCACTGAAGCTTTCTTT; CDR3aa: CASKSSGASGTEAFF
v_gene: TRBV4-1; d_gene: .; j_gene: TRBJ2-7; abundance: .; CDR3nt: TGCGCCAGCAGCCAAGATCAGGCGCAGGGGTACGAGCAGTACTTC; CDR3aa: CASSQDQAQGYEQYF
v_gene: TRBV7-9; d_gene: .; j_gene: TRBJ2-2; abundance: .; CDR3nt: TGTGCCAGCGGGGAGTCCGGGGAGCTGTTTTTT; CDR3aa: CASGESGELFF
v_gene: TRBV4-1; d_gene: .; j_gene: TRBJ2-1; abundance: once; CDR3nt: TGCGCCAGCAGCCGGGGACCGACTGGATACAATGAGCAGTTCTTC; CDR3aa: CASSRGPTGYNEQFF
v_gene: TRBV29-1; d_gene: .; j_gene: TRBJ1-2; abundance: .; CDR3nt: TGCAGCGTTGAGGTACAGAGTAACTATGGCTACACCTTC; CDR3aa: CSVEVQSNYGYTF
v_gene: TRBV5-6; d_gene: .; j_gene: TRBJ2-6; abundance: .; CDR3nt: TGTGCCACCGACTTGGGTCGGATCTCTGGGGCCAACGTCCTGACTTTC; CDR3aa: CATDLGRISGANVLTF
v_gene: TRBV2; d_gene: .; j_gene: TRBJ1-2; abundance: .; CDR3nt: TGTGCCAGCAAGATACGAGGAGCTAACTATGGCTACACCTTC; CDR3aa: CASKIRGANYGYTF
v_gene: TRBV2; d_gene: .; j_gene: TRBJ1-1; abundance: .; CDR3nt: TGTGCCAGCATTGTGGGGTCCTCGGAAGCTTTCTTT; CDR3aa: CASIVGSSEAFF
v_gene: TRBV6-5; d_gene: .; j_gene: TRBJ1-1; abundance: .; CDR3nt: TGTGCCAGCAGTTACTCTGCGGTTGTGGGCACTGAAGCTTTCTTT; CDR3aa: CASSYSAVVGTEAFF
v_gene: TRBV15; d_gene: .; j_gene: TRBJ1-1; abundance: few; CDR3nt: TGTGCCACCAGCAGAGTAATCTCCACGGACACTGAAGCTTTCTTT; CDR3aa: CATSRVISTDTEAFF
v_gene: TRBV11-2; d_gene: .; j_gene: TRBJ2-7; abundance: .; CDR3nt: TGTGCCAGCAGCTTAGAGTTTTCCTACGAGCAGTACTTC; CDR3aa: CASSLEFSYEQYF
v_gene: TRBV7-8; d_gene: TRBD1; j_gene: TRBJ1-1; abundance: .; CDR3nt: TGTGCCAGCAGCCGGGACAGGGTATCAACTGAAGCTTTCTTT; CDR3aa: CASSRDRVSTEAFF
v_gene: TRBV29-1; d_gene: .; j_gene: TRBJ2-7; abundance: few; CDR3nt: TGCAGCGTTGATAGGGGAGGCGAGCAGTACTTC; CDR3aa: CSVDRGGEQYF
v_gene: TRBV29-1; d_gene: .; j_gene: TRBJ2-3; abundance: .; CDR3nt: TGCAGCGCCTCGGGCGCAGTCACAGATACGCAGTATTTT; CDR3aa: CSASGAVTDTQYF
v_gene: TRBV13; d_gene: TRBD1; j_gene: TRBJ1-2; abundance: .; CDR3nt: TGTGCCAGCAGCTCAGGGACAGACTCCTATGGCTACACCTTC; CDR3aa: CASSSGTDSYGYTF
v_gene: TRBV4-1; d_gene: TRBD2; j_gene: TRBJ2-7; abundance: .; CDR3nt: TGCGCCAGCAGCCAAGAGGGACTAGCGAGGGACGAGCAGTACTTC; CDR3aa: CASSQEGLARDEQYF
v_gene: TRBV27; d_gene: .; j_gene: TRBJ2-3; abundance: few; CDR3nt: TGTGCCAGCAGTTTATCAGGCACAGATACGCAGTATTTT; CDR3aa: CASSLSGTDTQYF
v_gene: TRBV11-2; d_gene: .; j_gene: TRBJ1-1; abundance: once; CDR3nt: TGTGCCAGCAGCTTCGGTACGGGCACTGAAGCTTTCTTT; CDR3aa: CASSFGTGTEAFF
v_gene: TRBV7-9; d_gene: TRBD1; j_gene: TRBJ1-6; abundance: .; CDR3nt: TGTGCCAGCAGCTTAGTGACAGGGGCGTCACCCCTCCACTTT; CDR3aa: CASSLVTGASPLHF
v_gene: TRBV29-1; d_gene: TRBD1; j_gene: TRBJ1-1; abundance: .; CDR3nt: TGCAGCGAGGGACAGGGGAGCACTGAAGCTTTCTTT; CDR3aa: CSEGQGSTEAFF
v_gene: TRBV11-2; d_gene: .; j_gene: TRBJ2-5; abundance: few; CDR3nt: TGTGCCAGCAGCTTAGGAGCAGGGACTGAGACCCAGTACTTC; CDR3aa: CASSLGAGTETQYF
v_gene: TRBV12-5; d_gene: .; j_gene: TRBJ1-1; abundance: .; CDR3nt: TGTGCTAGTGGTCTTGAGGAGCCTGAAGCTTTCTTT; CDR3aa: CASGLEEPEAFF
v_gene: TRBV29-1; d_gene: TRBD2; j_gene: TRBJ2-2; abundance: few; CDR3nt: TGCAGCGCCGACCTAGCGGGGGGGCACACCGGGGAGCTGTTTTTT; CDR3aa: CSADLAGGHTGELFF
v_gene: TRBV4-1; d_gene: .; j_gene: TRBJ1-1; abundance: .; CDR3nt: TGCGCCAGCAGCCAAGATGCGGGGGGCAGCGCTTTCTTT; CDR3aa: CASSQDAGGSAFF
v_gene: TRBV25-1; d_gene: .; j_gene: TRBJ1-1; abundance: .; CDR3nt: TGTGCCAGCAGTGACGAACGGGGGCGGGATACTGAAGCTTTCTTT; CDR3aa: CASSDERGRDTEAFF
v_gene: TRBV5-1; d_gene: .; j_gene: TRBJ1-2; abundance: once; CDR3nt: TGCGCCAGCAGCTTGGCAATTGTGGACTATGGCTACACCTTC; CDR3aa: CASSLAIVDYGYTF
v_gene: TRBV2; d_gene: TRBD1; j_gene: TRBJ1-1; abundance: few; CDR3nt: TGTGCCAGCAGTGAGACAGGGGAGAACACTGAAGCTTTCTTT; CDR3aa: CASSETGENTEAFF
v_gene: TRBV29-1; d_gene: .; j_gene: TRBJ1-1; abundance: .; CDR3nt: TGCAGCGTTGAAGACAGGATGAACACTGAAGCTTTCTTT; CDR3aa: CSVEDRMNTEAFF
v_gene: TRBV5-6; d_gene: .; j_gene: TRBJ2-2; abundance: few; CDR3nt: TGTGCCAGCAGCTTCGGTATCAACACCGGGGAGCTGTTTTTT; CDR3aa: CASSFGINTGELFF
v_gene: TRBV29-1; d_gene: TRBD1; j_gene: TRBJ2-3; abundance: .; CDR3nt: TGCAGCACCCACAGGGGGCAGAGCACAGATACGCAGTATTTT; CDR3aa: CSTHRGQSTDTQYF
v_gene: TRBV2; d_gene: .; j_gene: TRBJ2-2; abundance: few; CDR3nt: TGTGCCAGCAGTGGGGTCAGGGATAGGGGAACCGGGGAGCTGTTTTTT; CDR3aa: CASSGVRDRGTGELFF
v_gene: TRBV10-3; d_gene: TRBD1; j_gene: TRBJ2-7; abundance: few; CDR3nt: TGTGCCATCAGGACAGGGACCTACGAGCAGTACTTC; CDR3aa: CAIRTGTYEQYF
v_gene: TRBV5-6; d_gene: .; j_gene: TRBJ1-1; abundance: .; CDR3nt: TGTGCCAGCAGCCCTCGGGGGGAGTGGGACACTGAAGCTTTCTTT; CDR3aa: CASSPRGEWDTEAFF
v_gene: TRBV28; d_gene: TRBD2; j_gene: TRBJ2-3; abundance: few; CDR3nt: TGTGCCAGCAGTGGCGGGAGTCGCACAGATACGCAGTATTTT; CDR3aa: CASSGGSRTDTQYF